These T cell receptor beta chains were read from a single sample in a study of PD-1 blockade in classical Hodgkin lymphoma. Only in-frame clones appear in the TCRdb table, and some are missing; sequencing was by immunoSEQ multiplex PCR. The top ten hold about 14% of the sample, which has about 40,000 clones, more than 65% seen once. The source material was peripheral blood mononuclear cells (PBMCs), sampled before the second cycle of nivolumab. The receptor source for this set is a human donor with classical Hodgkin lymphoma. Both conserved end residues are part of each CDR3. The order of the fields is clone size, V gene, D gene, J gene, CDR3 protein, CDR3 DNA. The D gene is left open where the match is weak. For some rows the clone size is stated as once, few or many, or as a class when expanded; others skip it.

clone_size: once; v_call: TRBV18; d_call: .; j_call: TRBJ2-5; cdr3_aa: CASSPPTAETQYF; cdr3_nt: TGTGCCAGCTCACCCCCGACCGCCGAGACCCAGTACTTC
clone_size: .; v_call: TRBV7-9; d_call: .; j_call: TRBJ1-3; cdr3_aa: CASSLGDSWVNSGNTIYF; cdr3_nt: TGTGCCAGCAGCTTAGGAGATAGTTGGGTGAACTCTGGAAACACCATATATTTT
clone_size: medium-sized; v_call: TRBV18; d_call: TRBD2; j_call: TRBJ2-7; cdr3_aa: CASSPGLATNYEQYF; cdr3_nt: TGTGCCAGCTCACCGGGACTAGCCACGAACTACGAGCAGTACTTC
clone_size: .; v_call: TRBV5-1; d_call: .; j_call: TRBJ2-5; cdr3_aa: CASSPDNRETQYF; cdr3_nt: TGCGCCAGCAGCCCGGACAATCGTGAGACCCAGTACTTC
clone_size: .; v_call: TRBV18; d_call: .; j_call: TRBJ2-7; cdr3_aa: CASSPGRVYEQYF; cdr3_nt: TGTGCCAGCTCACCTGGCAGGGTCTACGAGCAGTACTTC
clone_size: .; v_call: TRBV11-3; d_call: TRBD2; j_call: TRBJ2-7; cdr3_aa: CASSQTGTGGEQYF; cdr3_nt: TGTGCCAGCAGCCAAACAGGGACGGGGGGGGAGCAGTACTTC
clone_size: .; v_call: TRBV22-1; d_call: .; j_call: TRBJ1-2; cdr3_aa: CPGRCRGKTYGYTF; cdr3_nt: TGTCCTGGGAGGTGCCGAGGAAAGACCTATGGCTACACCTTC
clone_size: .; v_call: TRBV6-5; d_call: TRBD1; j_call: TRBJ1-2; cdr3_aa: CASSYLDRVNYGYTF; cdr3_nt: TGTGCCAGCAGTTACCTGGACAGGGTGAACTATGGCTACACCTTC
clone_size: few; v_call: TRBV7-9; d_call: .; j_call: TRBJ1-1; cdr3_aa: CASSSMGGSTEAFF; cdr3_nt: TGTGCCAGCAGCTCGATGGGGGGGAGCACTGAAGCTTTCTTT
clone_size: once; v_call: TRBV7-9; d_call: .; j_call: TRBJ2-2; cdr3_aa: CASSQLDRNTGELFF; cdr3_nt: TGTGCCAGCAGCCAATTGGACAGGAACACCGGGGAGCTGTTTTTT
clone_size: .; v_call: TRBV6-1; d_call: TRBD2; j_call: TRBJ2-2; cdr3_aa: CASSEAASGIPGELFF; cdr3_nt: TGTGCCAGCAGTGAAGCGGCTAGCGGGATCCCCGGGGAGCTGTTTTTT
clone_size: .; v_call: TRBV4-3; d_call: TRBD1; j_call: TRBJ2-5; cdr3_aa: CASSQNRGQETQYF; cdr3_nt: TGCGCCAGCAGCCAGAACAGGGGCCAAGAGACCCAGTACTTC
clone_size: .; v_call: TRBV2; d_call: .; j_call: TRBJ1-2; cdr3_aa: CASSVNTANYGYTF; cdr3_nt: TGTGCCAGCAGTGTCAATACAGCGAACTATGGCTACACCTTC
clone_size: .; v_call: TRBV5-6; d_call: .; j_call: TRBJ1-5; cdr3_aa: CASSSYNRVGQPQHF; cdr3_nt: TGTGCCAGCAGCTCTTACAACCGCGTAGGTCAGCCCCAGCATTTT